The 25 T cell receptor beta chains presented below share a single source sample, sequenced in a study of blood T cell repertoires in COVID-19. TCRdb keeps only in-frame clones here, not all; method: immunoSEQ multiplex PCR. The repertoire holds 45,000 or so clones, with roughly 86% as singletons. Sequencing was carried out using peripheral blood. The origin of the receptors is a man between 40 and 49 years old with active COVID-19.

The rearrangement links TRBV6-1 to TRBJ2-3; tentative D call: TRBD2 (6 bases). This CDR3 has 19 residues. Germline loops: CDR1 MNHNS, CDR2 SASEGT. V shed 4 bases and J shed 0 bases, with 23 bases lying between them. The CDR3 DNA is TGTGCCAGCAGTGGAGGTTGGGAGACGGCCGGGAGTAGCACAGATACGCAGTATTTT. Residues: CASSGGWETAGSSTDTQYF.

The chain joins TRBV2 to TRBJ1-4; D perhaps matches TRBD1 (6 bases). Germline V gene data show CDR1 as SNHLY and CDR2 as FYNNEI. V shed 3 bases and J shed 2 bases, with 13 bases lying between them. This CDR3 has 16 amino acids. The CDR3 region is CASSDGRGNTNEKLFF. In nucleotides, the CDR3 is TGTGCCAGCAGTGATGGCAGGGGTAACACTAATGAAAAACTGTTTTTT. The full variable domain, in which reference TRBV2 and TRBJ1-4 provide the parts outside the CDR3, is EPEVTQTPSHQVTQMGQEVILRCVPISNHLYFYWYRQILGQKVEFLVSFYNNEISEKSEIFDDQFSVERPDGSNFTLKIRSTKLEDSAMYFCASSDGRGNTNEKLFFGSGTQLSVL.

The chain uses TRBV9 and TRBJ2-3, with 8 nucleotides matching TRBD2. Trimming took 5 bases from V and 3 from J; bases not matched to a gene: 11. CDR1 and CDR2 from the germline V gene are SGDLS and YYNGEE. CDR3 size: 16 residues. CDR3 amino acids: CASSRPASGYTDTQYF. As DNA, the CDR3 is TGTGCCAGCAGTCGCCCTGCTAGCGGGTATACAGATACGCAGTATTTT.

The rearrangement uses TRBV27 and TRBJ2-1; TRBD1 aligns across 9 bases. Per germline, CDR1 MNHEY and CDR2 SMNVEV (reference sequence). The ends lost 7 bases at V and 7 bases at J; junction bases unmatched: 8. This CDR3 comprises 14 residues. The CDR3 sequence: CASKWGTGFNEQFF. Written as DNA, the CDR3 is TGTGCCAGCAAATGGGGGACAGGGTTTAATGAGCAGTTCTTC.

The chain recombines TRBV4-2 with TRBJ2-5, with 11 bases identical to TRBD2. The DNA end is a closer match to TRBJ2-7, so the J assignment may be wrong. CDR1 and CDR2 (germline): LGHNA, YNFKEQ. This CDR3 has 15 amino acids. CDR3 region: CASSPGLAVSYEQYF. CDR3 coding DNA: TGTGCCAGCAGCCCGGGACTAGCGGTTTCCTACGAGCAGTACTTC.

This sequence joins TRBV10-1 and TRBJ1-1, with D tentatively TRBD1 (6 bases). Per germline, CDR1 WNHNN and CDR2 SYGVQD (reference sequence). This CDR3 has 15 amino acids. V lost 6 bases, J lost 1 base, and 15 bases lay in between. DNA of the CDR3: TGCGCCAGCAGCGCCAGGGGCGAGGGGAACACTGAAGCTTTCTTT. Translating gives CASSARGEGNTEAFF.

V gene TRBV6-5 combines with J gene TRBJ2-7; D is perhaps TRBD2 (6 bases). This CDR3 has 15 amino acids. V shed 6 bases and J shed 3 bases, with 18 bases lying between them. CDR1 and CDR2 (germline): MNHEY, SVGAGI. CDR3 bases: TGTGCCAGCAGAATGGCTTCGGGCGGGATCTACGAGCAGTACTTC. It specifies CASRMASGGIYEQYF.

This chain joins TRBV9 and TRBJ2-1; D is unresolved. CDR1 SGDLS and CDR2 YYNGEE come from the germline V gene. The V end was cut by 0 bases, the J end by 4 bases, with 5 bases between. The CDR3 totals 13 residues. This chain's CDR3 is CASSVANYNEQFF. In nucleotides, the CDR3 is TGTGCCAGCAGCGTAGCTAATTACAATGAGCAGTTCTTC.

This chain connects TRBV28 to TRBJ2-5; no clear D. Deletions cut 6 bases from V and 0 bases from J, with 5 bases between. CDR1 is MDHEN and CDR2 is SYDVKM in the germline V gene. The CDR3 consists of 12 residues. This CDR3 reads CASSRNQETQYF. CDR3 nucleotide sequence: TGTGCCAGCAGCCGTAACCAAGAGACCCAGTACTTC.

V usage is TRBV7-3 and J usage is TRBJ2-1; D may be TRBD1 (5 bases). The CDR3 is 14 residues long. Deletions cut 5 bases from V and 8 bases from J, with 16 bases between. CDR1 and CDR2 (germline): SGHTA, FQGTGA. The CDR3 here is CASSPRLDKDEQFF. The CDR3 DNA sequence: TGTGCCAGCAGCCCCCGACTGGACAAGGATGAGCAGTTCTTC.

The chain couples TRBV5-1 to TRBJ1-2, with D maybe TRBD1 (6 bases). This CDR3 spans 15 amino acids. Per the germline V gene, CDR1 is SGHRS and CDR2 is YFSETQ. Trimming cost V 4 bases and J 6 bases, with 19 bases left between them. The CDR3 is CASSPRTASVHGYTF. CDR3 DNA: TGCGCCAGCAGCCCACGGACAGCGAGCGTCCATGGCTACACCTTC. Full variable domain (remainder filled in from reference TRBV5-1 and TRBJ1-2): KAGVTQTPRYLIKTRGQQVTLSCSPISGHRSVSWYQQTPGQGLQFLFEYFSETQRNKGNFPGRFSGRQFSNSRSEMNVSTLELGDSALYLCASSPRTASVHGYTFGSGTRLTVV.

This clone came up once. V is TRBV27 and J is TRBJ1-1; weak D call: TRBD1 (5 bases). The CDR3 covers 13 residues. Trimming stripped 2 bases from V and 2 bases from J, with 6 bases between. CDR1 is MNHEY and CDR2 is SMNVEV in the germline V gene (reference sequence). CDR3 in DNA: TGTGCCAGCAGTTTAGGACAAAACACTGAAGCTTTCTTT. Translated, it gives CASSLGQNTEAFF.

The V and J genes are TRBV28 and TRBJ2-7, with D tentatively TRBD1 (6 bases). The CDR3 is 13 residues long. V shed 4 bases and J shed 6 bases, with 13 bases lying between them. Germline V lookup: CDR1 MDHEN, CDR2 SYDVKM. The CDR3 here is CASSSPGDREQYF. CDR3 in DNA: TGTGCCAGCAGTTCACCAGGGGATCGCGAGCAGTACTTC.

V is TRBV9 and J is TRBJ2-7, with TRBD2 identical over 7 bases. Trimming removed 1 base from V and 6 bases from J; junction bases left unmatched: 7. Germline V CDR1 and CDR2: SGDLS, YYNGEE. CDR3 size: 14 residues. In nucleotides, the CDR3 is TGTGCCAGCAGCGTACGGTGGGAGGGCCGCGAGCAGTACTTC. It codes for CASSVRWEGREQYF.

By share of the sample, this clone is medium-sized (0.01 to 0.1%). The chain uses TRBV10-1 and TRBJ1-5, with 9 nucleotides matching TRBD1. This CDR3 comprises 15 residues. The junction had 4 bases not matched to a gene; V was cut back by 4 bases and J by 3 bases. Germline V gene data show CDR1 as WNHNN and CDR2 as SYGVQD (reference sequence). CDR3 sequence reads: CASSAGTGNNQPQHF. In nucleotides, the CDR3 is TGCGCCAGCAGTGCCGGGACAGGGAACAATCAGCCCCAGCATTTT.

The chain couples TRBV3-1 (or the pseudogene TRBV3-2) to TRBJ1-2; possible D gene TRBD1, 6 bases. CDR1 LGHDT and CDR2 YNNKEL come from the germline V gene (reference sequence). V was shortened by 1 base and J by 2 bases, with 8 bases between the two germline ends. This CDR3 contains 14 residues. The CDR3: CASSQGTANYGYTF. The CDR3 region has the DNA TGTGCCAGCAGCCAAGGGACAGCCAACTATGGCTACACCTTC.

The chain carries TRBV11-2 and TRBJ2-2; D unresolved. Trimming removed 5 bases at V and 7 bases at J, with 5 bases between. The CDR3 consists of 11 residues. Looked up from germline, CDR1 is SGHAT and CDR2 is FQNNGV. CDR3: CASSPYGELFF. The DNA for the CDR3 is TGTGCCAGCAGCCCCTACGGGGAGCTGTTTTTT. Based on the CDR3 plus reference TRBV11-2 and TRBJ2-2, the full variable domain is EAGVAQSPRYKIIEKRQSVAFWCNPISGHATLYWYQQILGQGPKLLIQFQNNGVVDDSQLPKDRFSAERLKGVDSTLKIQPAKLEDSAVYLCASSPYGELFFGEGSRLTVL.

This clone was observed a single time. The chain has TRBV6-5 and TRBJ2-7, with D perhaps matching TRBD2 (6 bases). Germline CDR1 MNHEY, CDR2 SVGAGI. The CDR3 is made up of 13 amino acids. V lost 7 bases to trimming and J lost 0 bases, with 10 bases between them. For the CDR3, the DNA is TGTGCCAGCATTGGAGGGAGCTCCTACGAGCAGTACTTC. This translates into CASIGGSSYEQYF.

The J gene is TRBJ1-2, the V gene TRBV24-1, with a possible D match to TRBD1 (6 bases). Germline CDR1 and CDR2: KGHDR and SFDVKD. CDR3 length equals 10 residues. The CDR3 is CAQGGSGYTF. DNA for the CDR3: TGTGCACAGGGAGGGAGTGGCTACACCTTC.

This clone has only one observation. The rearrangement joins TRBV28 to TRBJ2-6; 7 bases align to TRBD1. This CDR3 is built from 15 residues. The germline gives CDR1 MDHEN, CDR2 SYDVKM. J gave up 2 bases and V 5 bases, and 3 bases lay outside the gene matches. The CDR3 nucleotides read TGTGCCAGCAGTCTTCAGGGGGCTGGGGCCAACGTCCTGACTTTC. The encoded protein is CASSLQGAGANVLTF.

Here the CDR3 DNA reads TGTGCCAGCTCACCAAGTTTGGTAGCGGGAGTTGAGCAGTACTTC. The encoded protein is CASSPSLVAGVEQYF. This chain connects TRBV18 to TRBJ2-7, with 9 bases fitting TRBD2. This CDR3 is built from 15 residues. Germline values: CDR1 KGHSH, CDR2 LQKENI. V was pared by 2 bases and J by 7 bases, with 9 bases of the junction left unmatched.

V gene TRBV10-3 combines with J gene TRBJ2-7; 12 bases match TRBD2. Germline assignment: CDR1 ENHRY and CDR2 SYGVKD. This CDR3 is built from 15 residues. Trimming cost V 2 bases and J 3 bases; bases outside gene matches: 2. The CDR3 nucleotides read TGTGCCATCAGTGAGACTAGCGGGAGGCGCTACGAGCAGTACTTC. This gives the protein CAISETSGRRYEQYF.

This chain's CDR3 is CASSPGGGRSYEQYF. The CDR3 nucleotides read TGTGCCAGCTCACCGGGAGGGGGGCGGAGCTACGAGCAGTACTTC. V is TRBV18 and J is TRBJ2-7; D might be TRBD2 (7 bases). Germline V gives CDR1 KGHSH, CDR2 LQKENI. This CDR3 comprises 15 residues. V shed 3 bases and J shed 3 bases, with 15 bases lying between them. The full variable domain, completed using reference TRBV18 and TRBJ2-7, is NAGVMQNPRHLVRRRGQEARLRCSPMKGHSHVYWYRQLPEEGLKFMVYLQKENIIDESGMPKERFSAEFPKEGPSILRIQQVVRGDSAAYFCASSPGGGRSYEQYFGPGTRLTVT.

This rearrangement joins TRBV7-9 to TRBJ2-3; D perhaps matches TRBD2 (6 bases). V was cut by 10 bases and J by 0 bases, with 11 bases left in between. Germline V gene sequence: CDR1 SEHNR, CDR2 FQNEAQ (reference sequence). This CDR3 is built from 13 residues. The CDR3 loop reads CATGLASTDTQYF. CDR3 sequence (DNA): TGTGCCACGGGACTGGCGAGCACAGATACGCAGTATTTT.

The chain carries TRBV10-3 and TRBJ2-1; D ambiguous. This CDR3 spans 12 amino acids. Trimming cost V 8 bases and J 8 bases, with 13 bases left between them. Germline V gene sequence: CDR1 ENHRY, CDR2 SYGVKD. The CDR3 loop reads CAIGAARDEQFF. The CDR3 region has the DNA TGTGCCATCGGAGCAGCTCGGGATGAGCAGTTCTTC.